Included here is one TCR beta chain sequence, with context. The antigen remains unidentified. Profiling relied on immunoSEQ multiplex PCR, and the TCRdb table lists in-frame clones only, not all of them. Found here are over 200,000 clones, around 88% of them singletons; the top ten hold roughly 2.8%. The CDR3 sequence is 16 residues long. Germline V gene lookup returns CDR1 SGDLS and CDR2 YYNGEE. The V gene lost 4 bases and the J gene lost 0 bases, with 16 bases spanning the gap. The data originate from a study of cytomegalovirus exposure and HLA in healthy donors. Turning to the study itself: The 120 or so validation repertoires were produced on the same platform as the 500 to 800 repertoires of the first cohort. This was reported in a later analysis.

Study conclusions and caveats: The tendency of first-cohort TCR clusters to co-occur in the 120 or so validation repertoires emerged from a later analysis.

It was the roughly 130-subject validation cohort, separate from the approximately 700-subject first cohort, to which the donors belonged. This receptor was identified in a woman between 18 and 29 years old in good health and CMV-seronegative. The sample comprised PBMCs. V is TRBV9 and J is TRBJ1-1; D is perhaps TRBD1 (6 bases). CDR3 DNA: TGTGCCAGCAGCTCACGGTCCGGACAGTTGAACACTGAAGCTTTCTTT. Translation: CASSSRSGQLNTEAFF.